In its sample, the clone carrying this T cell receptor (beta chain) was seen a few times. No antigen is known for it. TCRdb processed the 5' RACE reads anew with MiXCR; each CDR3 protein has one entry. The data contain 510,000 or so distinct CDR3 sequences, approximately 14% of them singletons. V was trimmed by 0 bases and J by 5 bases, leaving 16 bases between them. The V gene's germline CDR1 is LGHDT and CDR2 YNNKEL (reference sequence). The CDR3 consists of 16 residues. The data belong to a study of identical twins. General study results and limits: For zero-insertion analyses, partial confounding could come from invariant MAIT and iNKT cells.

The same sample was also used in a study of yellow fever vaccine responses in identical twins.

This rearrangement joins TRBV3-1 to TRBJ2-5; D is unresolved. The sequenced sample was CD4+ T cells sorted from blood. The sequence was obtained from a woman between 18 and 29 years old in good health. As DNA, the CDR3 is TGTGCCAGCAGCCAAGATCTCGCCCGGGTGGGCGAGACCCAGTACTTC. Its translation: CASSQDLARVGETQYF.